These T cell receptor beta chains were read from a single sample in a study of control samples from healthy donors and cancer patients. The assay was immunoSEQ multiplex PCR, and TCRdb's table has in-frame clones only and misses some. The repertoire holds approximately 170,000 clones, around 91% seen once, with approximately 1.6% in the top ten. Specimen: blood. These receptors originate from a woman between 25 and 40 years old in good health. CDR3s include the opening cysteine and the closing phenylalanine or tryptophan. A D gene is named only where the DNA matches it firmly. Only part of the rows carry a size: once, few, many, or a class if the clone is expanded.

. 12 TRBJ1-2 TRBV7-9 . TGTGCCAGCAGCTATGACGAGATTGGCTACACCTTC CASSYDEIGYTF
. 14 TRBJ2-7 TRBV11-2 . TGTGCCAGCAGCTACCTGGACAGTACCTACGAGCAGTACTTC CASSYLDSTYEQYF
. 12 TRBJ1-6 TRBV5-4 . TGTGCCAGCAGCCCCGACAGTTCACCCCTCCACTTT CASSPDSSPLHF
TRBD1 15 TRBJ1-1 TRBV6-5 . TGTGCCAGCAGTTACACGGACAGGACGAACACTGAAGCTTTCTTT CASSYTDRTNTEAFF
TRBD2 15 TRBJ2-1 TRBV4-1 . TGCGCCAGCAGCCCAGGGACTAGCGGGGGCCATGAGCAGTTCTTC CASSPGTSGGHEQFF
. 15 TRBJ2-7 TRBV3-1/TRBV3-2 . TGTGCCAGCAGCCTTGGGGGCGGGGCCGACTACGAGCAGTACTTC CASSLGGGADYEQYF
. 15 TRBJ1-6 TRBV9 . TGTGCCAGCAGCGTAGGGGACAATTATAATTCACCCCTCCACTTT CASSVGDNYNSPLHF
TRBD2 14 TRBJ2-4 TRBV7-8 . TGTGCCACCTCATCAGGGACTAGCGGGACCATTCAGTACTTC CATSSGTSGTIQYF
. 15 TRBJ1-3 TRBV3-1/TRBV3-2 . TGTGCCAGCAGCCAAGACCCTGACAGGGGAAACACCATATATTTT CASSQDPDRGNTIYF
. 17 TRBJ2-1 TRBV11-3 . TGTGCCAGCAGCTTAGTTTTGGGGGTCACCTCCTACAATGAGCAGTTCTTC CASSLVLGVTSYNEQFF
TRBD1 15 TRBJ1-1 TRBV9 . TGTGCCAGCAGCGTAGGGACAGGCCCCAACACTGAAGCTTTCTTT CASSVGTGPNTEAFF
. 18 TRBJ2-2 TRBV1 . TGCACCAGCAGCCAAGATTTTCTAGCGGGATCGAACACCGGGGAGCTGTTTTTT CTSSQDFLAGSNTGELFF
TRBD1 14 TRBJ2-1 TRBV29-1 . TGCAGCGCCCCGGTAGGGGGCACCTACAATGAGCAGTTCTTC CSAPVGGTYNEQFF
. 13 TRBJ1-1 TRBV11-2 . TGTGCCAGCAGCACCAACAAGAACACTGAAGCTTTCTTT CASSTNKNTEAFF
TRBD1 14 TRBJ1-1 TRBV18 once TGTGCCAGCTCACCGACAGGGGGACGCACTGAAGCTTTCTTT CASSPTGGRTEAFF
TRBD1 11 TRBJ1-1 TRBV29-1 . TGCAGCGTCCACAGGGGGACTGAAGCTTTCTTT CSVHRGTEAFF
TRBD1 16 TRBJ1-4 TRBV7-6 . TGTGCCAGCAGCTTAGGGGACAGCCCAACTAATGAAAAACTGTTTTTT CASSLGDSPTNEKLFF
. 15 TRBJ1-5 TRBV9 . TGTGCCAGCAGCGTATCCGGTCAGGGCAATCAGCCCCAGCATTTT CASSVSGQGNQPQHF
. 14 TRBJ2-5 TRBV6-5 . TGTGCCAGCAACGAGGGGATATATCAAGAGACCCAGTACTTC CASNEGIYQETQYF
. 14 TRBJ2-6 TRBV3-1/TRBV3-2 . TGTGCCAGCAGCCAAGGCTCTGGGGCCAACGTCCTGACTTTC CASSQGSGANVLTF
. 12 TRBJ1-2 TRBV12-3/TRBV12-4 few TGTGCCAGCAGTTTAACGGTTAGGGGCTACACCTTC CASSLTVRGYTF
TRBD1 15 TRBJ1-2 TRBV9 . TGTGCCAGCAGCGTCGCAGGGGGCATCGGCTATGGCTACACCTTC CASSVAGGIGYGYTF
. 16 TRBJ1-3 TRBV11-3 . TGTGCCAGCAGCTTAGGCCCACAGAGCTCTGGAAACACCATATATTTT CASSLGPQSSGNTIYF
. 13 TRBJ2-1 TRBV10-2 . TGCGCCAGCAGGGAAGTGGCCTACAATGAGCAGTTCTTC CASREVAYNEQFF
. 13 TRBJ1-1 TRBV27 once TGTGCCAGCAGTTTATACCAGAACACTGAAGCTTTCTTT CASSLYQNTEAFF
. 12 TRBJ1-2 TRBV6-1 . TGTGCCAGCAGTGAGGAGCCCTATGGCTACACCTTC CASSEEPYGYTF
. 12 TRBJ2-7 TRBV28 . TGTGCCAGCAGTTTTATGGGCTACGAGCAGTACTTC CASSFMGYEQYF
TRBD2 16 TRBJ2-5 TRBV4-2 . TGTGCCAGCAGCCGACTAGCGGGGGAATCAGGGGAGACCCAGTACTTC CASSRLAGESGETQYF
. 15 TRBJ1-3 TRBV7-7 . TGTGCTAGCAGCTTAGGGCCGGGCTCTGGAAACACCATATATTTT CASSLGPGSGNTIYF
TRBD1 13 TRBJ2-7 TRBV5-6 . TGTGCCAGCAGCCACGGGACAGGGGGCGAGCAGTACTTC CASSHGTGGEQYF
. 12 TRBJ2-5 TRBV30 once TGTGCCTACTTACAGGGCCAAGAGGCCCAGTACTTC CAYLQGQEAQYF
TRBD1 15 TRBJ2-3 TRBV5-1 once TGCGCCAGCAGCTTGGGGGACAGGGGGCCAGATACGCAGTATTTT CASSLGDRGPDTQYF
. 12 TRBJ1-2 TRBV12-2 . TGTGCAAGTCGCTCTACAGGGAGCGGCTACACCTTC CASRSTGSGYTF
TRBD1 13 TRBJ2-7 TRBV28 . TGTGCCAGCAGACCGACAGGGGGCTACGAGCAGTACTTC CASRPTGGYEQYF
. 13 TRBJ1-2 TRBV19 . TGTGCCAGTAGTCCCGACAGTAACTATGGCTACACCTTC CASSPDSNYGYTF
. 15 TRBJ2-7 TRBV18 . TGTGCCAGCTCACCAATCCTCGGGAGCTGGGACGAGCAGTACTTC CASSPILGSWDEQYF
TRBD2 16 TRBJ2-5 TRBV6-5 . TGTGCCAGCAGTTACTCCTTAGCGGGCCCACAAGAGACCCAGTACTTC CASSYSLAGPQETQYF
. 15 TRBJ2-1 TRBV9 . TGTGCCAGCAGCGTAGGGGGACGACGGAACCATGAGCAGTTCTTC CASSVGGRRNHEQFF
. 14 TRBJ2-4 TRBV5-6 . TGTGCCAGCAGCCGTCAGGGAGCCAAAAACATTCAGTACTTC CASSRQGAKNIQYF
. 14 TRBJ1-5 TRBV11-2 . TGTGCCAGCAGCTTAGAGGGTGCCAATCAGCCCCAGCATTTT CASSLEGANQPQHF
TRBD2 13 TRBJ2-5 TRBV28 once TGTGCCAGCAGTAGGACTAGAGCGGAGACCCAGTACTTC CASSRTRAETQYF
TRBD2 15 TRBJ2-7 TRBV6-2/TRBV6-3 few TGTGCCAGCAGTTACGATCTAGCGGGTACCTACGAGCAGTACTTC CASSYDLAGTYEQYF
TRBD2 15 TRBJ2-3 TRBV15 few TGTGCCACCAGCAGAGAGGCTAGCGGGTCTGATACGCAGTATTTT CATSREASGSDTQYF
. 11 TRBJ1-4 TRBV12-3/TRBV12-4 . TGTGCCAGCAGTTCGACTGAAAAACTGTTTTTT CASSSTEKLFF
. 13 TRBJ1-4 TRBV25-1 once TGTGCCAGCAGTGAACCTGTAGGGGAAAAACTGTTTTTT CASSEPVGEKLFF
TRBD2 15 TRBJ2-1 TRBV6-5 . TGTGCCAGCAGCGCCGGACTAGCGCTACGCAATGAGCAGTTCTTC CASSAGLALRNEQFF
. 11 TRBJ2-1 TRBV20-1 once TGCAGTGCTAGTCACCGGGCGGAGCAGTTCTTC CSASHRAEQFF
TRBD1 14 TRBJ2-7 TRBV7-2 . TGTGCCAGCAGCTTAGCGATTTACAGGGGCGAGCAGTACTTC CASSLAIYRGEQYF
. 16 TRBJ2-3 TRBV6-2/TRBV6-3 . TGTGCCAGCAGTTACTCGGGGACTGTACTCACAGATACGCAGTATTTT CASSYSGTVLTDTQYF
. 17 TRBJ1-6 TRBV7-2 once TGTGCCAGCAGCTTGGGGGGTATGGGGATAGTTAATTCACCCCTCCACTTT CASSLGGMGIVNSPLHF
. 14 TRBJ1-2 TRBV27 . TGTGCCAGCAGTTTCACGGGAGCAACCTATGGCTACACCTTC CASSFTGATYGYTF
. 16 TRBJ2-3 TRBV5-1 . TGCGCCAGCAGCTTGGGGTTTCGGGACGGGGCAGATACGCAGTATTTT CASSLGFRDGADTQYF
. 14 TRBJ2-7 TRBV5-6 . TGTGCCAGCAGCTTGTTGCGTAGCTCCTACGAGCAGTACTTC CASSLLRSSYEQYF
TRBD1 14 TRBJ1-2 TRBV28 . TGTGCCAGCAGTCCGGGGGACAGGGCCTATGGCTACACCTTC CASSPGDRAYGYTF
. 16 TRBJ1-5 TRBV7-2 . TGTGCCAGCAGCTTAGGTCTCGGTTATAGCAATCAGCCCCAGCATTTT CASSLGLGYSNQPQHF